Detailed here is one T cell receptor beta chain. Its specificity is not known. Construction of TCR beta libraries was performed using quantitative 5'-RACE with molecular barcodes. MiXCR, applied by TCRdb to the 5' RACE reads, yields one record per CDR3 protein. Counted here are 190,000 or so distinct CDR3 sequences, more than 10% occurring once; the ten biggest clones make up about 17%. This CDR3 has 13 residues. Germline-derived CDR1 and CDR2 are SEHNR and FQNEAQ (reference sequence). The ends were cut back, 1 base at V and 9 bases at J, with 12 bases in the middle. The entry originates in a study of CD8 T cells in ankylosing spondylitis. General study results and limits: Several highly homologous variants formed a TCR beta motif that appeared characteristic of ankylosing spondylitis blood. Peripheral blood held disease-linked clones only at relatively low frequency, and these were CD8+.

The sample comprised blood, either unsorted or a sorted T cell fraction (not recorded which). The chain joins TRBV7-9 to TRBJ2-5; D perhaps matches TRBD2 (5 bases). The receptor comes from a male donor with ankylosing spondylitis or in good health (not recorded which). This CDR3 is CASSLDWPEAQYF. DNA for the CDR3: TGTGCCAGCAGCTTAGACTGGCCGGAGGCCCAGTACTTC. The full variable domain, completed using reference TRBV7-9 and TRBJ2-5, is DTGVSQNPRHKITKRGQNVTFRCDPISEHNRLYWYRQTLGQGPEFLTYFQNEAQLEKSRLLSDRFSAERPKGSFSTLEIQRTEQGDSAMYLCASSLDWPEAQYFGPGTRLLVL.